This T cell receptor beta chain was captured in a study of response to subunit inactivated influenza vaccine. General observations from the study: Every seasonal influenza vaccination brings in few new T cells, the authors suggested.

As to this clonotype: Its cognate antigen is unknown.

TCRdb reprocessed the RT-PCR reads via MiXCR and lists one record per CDR3 protein. The sample consists of roughly 700,000 distinct CDR3 sequences, less than 20% of them appearing once. V was clipped by 4 bases and J by 4 bases, with 10 bases between them. CDR3 length equals 13 residues. In germline, CDR1 is MDHEN, CDR2 SYDVKM. The material was PBMCs from blood, obtained 11 to 12 days after vaccination. This chain links TRBV28 with TRBJ2-5; no firm D call. This sequence originates from a man between 50 and 59 years old who received an inactivated influenza vaccine. The CDR3 nucleotides are TGTGCCAGCAGTTCCGGCCGCATAGAGACCCAGTACTTC. It encodes CASSSGRIETQYF.